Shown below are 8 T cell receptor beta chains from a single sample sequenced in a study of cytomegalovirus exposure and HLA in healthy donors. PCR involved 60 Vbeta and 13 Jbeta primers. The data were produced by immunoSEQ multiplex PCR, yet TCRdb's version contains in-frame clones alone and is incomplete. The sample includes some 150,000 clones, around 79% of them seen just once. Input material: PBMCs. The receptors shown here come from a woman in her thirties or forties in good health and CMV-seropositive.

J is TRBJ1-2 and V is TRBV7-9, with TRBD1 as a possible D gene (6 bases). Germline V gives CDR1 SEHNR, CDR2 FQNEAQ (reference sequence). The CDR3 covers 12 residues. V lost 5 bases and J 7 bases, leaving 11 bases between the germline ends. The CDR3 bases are TGTGCCAGCAGCGTCAGGGGTGCTGGCTACACCTTC. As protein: CASSVRGAGYTF.

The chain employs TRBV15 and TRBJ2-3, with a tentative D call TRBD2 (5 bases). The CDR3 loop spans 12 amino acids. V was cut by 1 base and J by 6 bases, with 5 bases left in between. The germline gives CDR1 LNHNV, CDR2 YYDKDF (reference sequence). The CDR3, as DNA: TGTGCCACCAGCAGAGGCGGGGATACGCAGTATTTT. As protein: CATSRGGDTQYF.

The CDR3 nucleotides read TGTGCCAGCAGTTCCCCGGGACAATCACATGAAAAACTGTTTTTT. Protein product: CASSSPGQSHEKLFF. The chain combines TRBV28 with TRBJ1-4; possibly TRBD1 for D (6 bases). This CDR3 has 15 amino acids. CDR1 is MDHEN, CDR2 SYDVKM, per germline. Trimming took off 4 bases at V and 6 bases at J, with 15 bases between the two ends. Looking up the rest from reference TRBV28 and TRBJ1-4 gives the full variable domain: DVKVTQSSRYLVKRTGEKVFLECVQDMDHENMFWYRQDPGLGLRLIYFSYDVKMKEKGDIPEGYSVSREKKERFSLILESASTNQTSMYLCASSSPGQSHEKLFFGSGTQLSVL.

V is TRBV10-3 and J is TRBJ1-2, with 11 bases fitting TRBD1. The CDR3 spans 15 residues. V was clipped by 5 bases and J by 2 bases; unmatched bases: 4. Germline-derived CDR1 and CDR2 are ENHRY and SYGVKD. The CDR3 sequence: CAISQGQGANYGYTF. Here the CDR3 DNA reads TGTGCCATCAGTCAAGGACAGGGGGCCAACTATGGCTACACCTTC.

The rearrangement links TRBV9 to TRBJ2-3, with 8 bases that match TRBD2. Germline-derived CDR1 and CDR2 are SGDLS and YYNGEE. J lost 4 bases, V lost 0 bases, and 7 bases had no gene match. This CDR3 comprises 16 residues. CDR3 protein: CASSVDAGGGSDTQYF. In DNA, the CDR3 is TGTGCCAGCAGCGTAGATGCGGGGGGTGGTTCAGATACGCAGTATTTT.

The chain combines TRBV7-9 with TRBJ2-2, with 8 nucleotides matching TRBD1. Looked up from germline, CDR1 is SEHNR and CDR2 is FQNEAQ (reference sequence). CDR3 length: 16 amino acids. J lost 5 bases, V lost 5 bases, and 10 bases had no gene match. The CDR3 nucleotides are TGTGCCAGCAGCCGCCGGACAGGGAATAGAACCGGGGAGCTGTTTTTT. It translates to CASSRRTGNRTGELFF.

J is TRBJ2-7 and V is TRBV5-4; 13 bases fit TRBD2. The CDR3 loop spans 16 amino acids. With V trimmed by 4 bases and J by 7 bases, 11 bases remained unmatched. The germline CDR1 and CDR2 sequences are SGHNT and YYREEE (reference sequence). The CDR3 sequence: CASSGITSGGAGEQYF. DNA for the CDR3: TGTGCCAGCAGCGGCATCACTAGCGGGGGGGCCGGAGAGCAGTACTTC.

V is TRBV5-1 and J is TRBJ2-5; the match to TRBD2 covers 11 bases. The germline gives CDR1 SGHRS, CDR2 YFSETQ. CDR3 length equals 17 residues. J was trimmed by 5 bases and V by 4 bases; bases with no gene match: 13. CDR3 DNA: TGCGCCAGCAGCCCCATCCTTAGCGGGGGGGCCGCCGAGACCCAGTACTTC. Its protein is CASSPILSGGAAETQYF. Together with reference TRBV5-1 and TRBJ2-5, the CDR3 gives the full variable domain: KAGVTQTPRYLIKTRGQQVTLSCSPISGHRSVSWYQQTPGQGLQFLFEYFSETQRNKGNFPGRFSGRQFSNSRSEMNVSTLELGDSALYLCASSPILSGGAAETQYFGPGTRLLVL.